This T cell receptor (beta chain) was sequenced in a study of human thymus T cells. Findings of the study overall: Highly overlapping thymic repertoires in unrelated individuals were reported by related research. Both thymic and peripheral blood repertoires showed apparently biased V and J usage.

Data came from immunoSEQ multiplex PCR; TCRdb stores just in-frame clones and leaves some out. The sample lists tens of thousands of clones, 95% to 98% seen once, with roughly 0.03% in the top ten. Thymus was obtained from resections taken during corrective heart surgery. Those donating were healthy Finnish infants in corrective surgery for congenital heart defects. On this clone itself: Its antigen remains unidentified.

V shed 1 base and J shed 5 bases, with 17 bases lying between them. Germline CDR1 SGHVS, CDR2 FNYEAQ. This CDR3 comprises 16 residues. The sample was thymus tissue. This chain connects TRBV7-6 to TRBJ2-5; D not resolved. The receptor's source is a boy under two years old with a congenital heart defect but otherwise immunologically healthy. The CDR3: CASSLETPVLRETQYF. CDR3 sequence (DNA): TGTGCCAGCAGCTTAGAGACCCCTGTTTTGAGGGAGACCCAGTACTTC.